Presented here are 22 T cell receptor beta chains from one specimen sequenced in a study of T-cell reconstitution after alpha-beta-depleted transplantation in children (dated by TCRdb to about 2016). Sample treatment or condition, as interpreted from the label and publication: allogeneic hematopoietic cell transplantation with graft depleted of TCRalphabeta T cells and CD19 B cells. The library was built by means of PCR. Sequencing was performed on an Illumina HiSeq 2500. TCR libraries were prepared with molecular barcoding, using unique molecular identifiers to normalize TCRbeta repertoire quantification. The public reads were reanalyzed by TCRdb: fastp trimming at Q25, MiXCR alignment, in-frame beta chains only. Each record represents a unique CDR3 protein, reported with the most common genes and DNA among its rows. Across this sample there are some 550,000 distinct CDR3 sequences, with about 23% seen only once. The ten largest clones represent 12% to 15% of the sample.

The input for sequencing was PBMCs, mostly from graft donor cells, taken 360 days after TCRalphabeta/CD19-depleted stem cell transplant. The receptors were gathered from a boy younger than two who had a stem cell transplant for acute myeloid leukemia, so the T cells may come from the graft donor.

This clonotype was observed a handful of times. The chain employs TRBV20-1 and TRBJ1-4; D is unclear. CDR1 and CDR2 (germline): DFQATT, SNEGSKA (reference sequence). V was shortened by 6 bases and J by 8 bases, with 7 bases between the two germline ends. CDR3 length: 10 residues. CDR3 bases: TGCAGTGCGGAAAAAGAAAAACTGTTTTTT. It encodes CSAEKEKLFF.

This clonotype was observed at least ten times. The V and J genes are TRBV20-1 and TRBJ2-1; the D call may be TRBD1 or TRBD2 (5 bases each). This CDR3 spans 17 amino acids. The V and J ends lost 3 bases and 6 bases respectively, with 24 bases between them. Germline CDR1 reads DFQATT; CDR2 reads SNEGSKA (reference sequence). CDR3 protein: CSASRGGTTTASNEQFF. Written as DNA, the CDR3 is TGCAGTGCTAGCCGCGGTGGGACCACAACCGCCAGCAATGAGCAGTTCTTC.

This sequence joins TRBV6-2 or TRBV6-3 and TRBJ2-1, with TRBD1 matching over 10 bases. The J segment lost 5 bases and the V segment lost 4 bases, leaving 11 bases of the junction unmatched. Germline V lookup: CDR1 MNHEY, CDR2 SVGEGT. The CDR3 length is 17 residues. The CDR3 DNA reads TGTGCCAGCAGTTCCCTCTGGACAGGGGGTTTAAACAATGAGCAGTTCTTC. This encodes CASSSLWTGGLNNEQFF.

V and J are TRBV11-1 and TRBJ2-3; 9 nucleotides agree with TRBD1. The V and J ends lost 5 bases and 0 bases, in that order; junction bases with no gene match: 12. Per the germline V gene, CDR1 is SGHAT and CDR2 is FQDESV (reference sequence). The CDR3 spans 18 residues. CDR3 in amino acids: CASSPTGTGRHSTDTQYF. CDR3 DNA sequence: TGTGCCAGCAGCCCCACCGGGACAGGGCGCCATAGCACAGATACGCAGTATTTT.

This clonotype was detected only a few times. The chain employs TRBV20-1 and TRBJ1-6; a weak D match, TRBD1 (5 bases). Germline-derived CDR1 and CDR2 are DFQATT and SNEGSKA (reference sequence). The CDR3 totals 14 residues. V lost 7 bases, J lost 2 bases, and 12 bases lay in between. The CDR3 is CSGRDGAYNSPLHF. DNA of the CDR3: TGCAGTGGAAGGGACGGAGCCTATAATTCACCCCTCCACTTT.

This clonotype has just a few counts. The J gene is TRBJ2-1, the V gene TRBV6-4; D may correspond to TRBD1 or TRBD2 (5 bases each). In germline, CDR1 is MRHNA, CDR2 SNTAGT. V was trimmed by 6 bases and J by 8 bases, leaving 32 bases between them. This CDR3 contains 19 residues. The CDR3 reads CASRVRVRDRTYPTDEQFF. Written as DNA, the CDR3 is TGTGCCAGCAGGGTCCGGGTCAGGGACCGGACCTACCCGACGGATGAGCAGTTCTTC.

This clonotype appeared many times. The chain links TRBV7-2 to TRBJ2-1, with TRBD2 matching over 13 bases. The CDR3 sequence is 18 residues long. Germline V gene lookup returns CDR1 SGHTA and CDR2 FQGNSA. V lost 2 bases to trimming and J lost 7 bases; unmatched junction nucleotides: 11. The CDR3 protein is CASSLSYALAGGPNEQFF. CDR3 nucleotides: TGTGCCAGCAGCTTATCCTACGCACTAGCGGGGGGGCCAAATGAGCAGTTCTTC. Filled out from reference TRBV7-2 and TRBJ2-1, the complete variable domain reads GAGVSQSPSNKVTEKGKDVELRCDPISGHTALYWYRQSLGQGLEFLIYFQGNSAPDKSGLPSDRFSAERTGGSVSTLTIQRTQQEDSAVYLCASSLSYALAGGPNEQFFGPGTRLTVL.

This clonotype was picked up many times. The rearrangement joins TRBV20-1 to TRBJ1-6; maybe TRBD1 (6 bases). The CDR3 length is 13 residues. Germline values: CDR1 DFQATT, CDR2 SNEGSKA (reference sequence). The V end lost 3 bases, the J end lost 11 bases, and 14 bases lay between the germline ends. The CDR3 DNA reads as TGCAGTGCTAGGATCCACAGGGATCCACCCCTCCACTTT. It yields the protein CSARIHRDPPLHF.

This clonotype has more than one count but fewer than ten. The junction departs from the called germline gene at one end, perhaps through a read error. The rearrangement uses TRBV20-1 and TRBJ2-7, with TRBD2 matching over 8 bases. CDR1 is DFQATT, CDR2 SNEGSKA, per germline (reference sequence). This CDR3 contains 16 residues. The CDR3 region is CCARDRLAGSSYEQYF. In DNA form, the CDR3 reads TGCTGTGCTAGAGATCGTTTAGCGGGGAGCTCCTACGAGCAGTACTTC.

This clonotype was counted many times. This chain connects TRBV4-3 to TRBJ2-1, with D hard to call. The CDR3 is made up of 14 amino acids. Germline CDR1 and CDR2: LGHNA and YSLEER. V gave up 4 bases and J gave up 3 bases, with 10 bases separating them. The CDR3 spells CASSRERDYNEQFF. The CDR3 DNA reads as TGCGCCAGCAGCCGGGAAAGGGACTACAATGAGCAGTTCTTC.

This clonotype was seen repeatedly, ten times or more. The chain uses TRBV6-1 and TRBJ2-1; 7 bases map to TRBD2. CDR1 MNHNS and CDR2 SASEGT come from the germline V gene. This CDR3 has 14 amino acids. J was trimmed by 10 bases and V by 10 bases; bases with no gene match: 16. For the CDR3, the DNA is TGTGCCACCTTTGGATTGCGGGGGTCACGCGAGCAGTTCTTC. As protein: CATFGLRGSREQFF.

The gene calls are TRBV20-1 and TRBJ1-1, with 9 bases matching TRBD1. There are 15 residues in the CDR3. V lost 1 base and J lost 0; bases outside the gene matches: 3. CDR1 and CDR2 from the germline V gene are DFQATT and SNEGSKA (reference sequence). CDR3 in amino acids: CSARARTGVNTEAFF. The CDR3 bases are TGCAGTGCTAGAGCCCGGACAGGGGTGAACACTGAAGCTTTCTTT.

The count of this clonotype is one. The chain uses TRBV28 and TRBJ1-4; D is possibly TRBD1 (6 bases). This CDR3 has 15 amino acids. V was trimmed by 7 bases and J by 6 bases, leaving 18 bases between them. In germline, CDR1 is MDHEN, CDR2 SYDVKM. CDR3: CASTGAGDKDEKLFF. Written as DNA, the CDR3 is TGTGCCAGCACGGGGGCCGGGGACAAGGATGAAAAACTGTTTTTT. Complete variable domain (other parts from reference TRBV28 and TRBJ1-4): DVKVTQSSRYLVKRTGEKVFLECVQDMDHENMFWYRQDPGLGLRLIYFSYDVKMKEKGDIPEGYSVSREKKERFSLILESASTNQTSMYLCASTGAGDKDEKLFFGSGTQLSVL.

The genes are TRBV5-5 and TRBJ2-1; D ambiguous. V shed 2 bases and J shed 7 bases, with 13 bases lying between them. Germline V CDR1 and CDR2: SGHKS, YYEKEE (reference sequence). The CDR3 contains 14 residues. The CDR3 protein is CASSFSSALNEQFF. CDR3 DNA sequence: TGTGCCAGCAGCTTTAGCTCCGCCCTAAATGAGCAGTTCTTC.

The table lists this clonotype with many counts. This rearrangement joins TRBV20-1 to TRBJ2-7; TRBD2 aligns across 8 bases. V gave up 3 bases and J gave up 6 bases; unmatched junction bases: 10. This CDR3 region has 14 residues. Germline V gives CDR1 DFQATT, CDR2 SNEGSKA (reference sequence). The DNA for the CDR3 is TGCAGTGCTAGGGAGCGGGGGTTTCCCGGCGAGCAGTACTTC. Its translation is CSARERGFPGEQYF.

The chain employs TRBV7-3 and TRBJ2-2, with TRBD2 matching over 8 bases. CDR1 SGHTA and CDR2 FQGTGA come from the germline V gene. V lost 5 bases to trimming and J lost 10 bases; unmatched junction nucleotides: 12. CDR3 length: 15 amino acids. CDR3 sequence (DNA): TGTGCCAGCAGCCCCCGTTTTGGACTAGCTGCGGAGCTGTTTTTT. Its protein product is CASSPRFGLAAELFF.

The chain is built from TRBV7-7 and TRBJ2-1, with 7 bases that match TRBD1. V lost 0 bases and J lost 8; bases outside the gene matches: 4. Germline V lookup: CDR1 SSHAT, CDR2 FNYEAQ (reference sequence). CDR3 length: 14 amino acids. CDR3 amino acids: CASSLAGTEDEQFF. The DNA of the CDR3 is TGTGCCAGCAGCTTAGCCGGGACAGAAGATGAGCAGTTCTTC.

This clonotype was recorded many times. The rearrangement joins TRBV7-3 to TRBJ2-1; D remains ambiguous. CDR1 is SGHTA, CDR2 FQGTGA, per germline. CDR3 length: 18 amino acids. Trimming took 5 bases from V and 0 from J, leaving 20 bases between them. The DNA for the CDR3 is TGTGCCAGCAGCCGGTTCACCTTAGCCGGTAGCTCCTACAATGAGCAGTTCTTC. It yields the protein CASSRFTLAGSSYNEQFF.

This clonotype was counted ten times or more. J is TRBJ1-2 and V is TRBV12-3 or TRBV12-4, with D tentatively TRBD1 (6 bases). V gave up 4 bases and J gave up 5 bases, with 14 bases separating them. The CDR3 is 14 amino acids. CDR3 sequence reads: CASSSRRGGYGYTF. The CDR3 DNA reads TGTGCCAGCAGTTCCCGCAGGGGCGGATATGGCTACACCTTC.

The V and J genes are TRBV20-1 and TRBJ1-2, with D unresolved. V was cut by 5 bases and J by 6 bases, with 13 bases left in between. CDR1 DFQATT and CDR2 SNEGSKA come from the germline V gene (reference sequence). This CDR3 contains 12 residues. The DNA for the CDR3 is TGCAGTGCTCCAGACCAAAGTCATGGCTACACCTTC. Protein: CSAPDQSHGYTF.

The CDR3 protein is CASSLTYPGVLSTDTQYF. Here the CDR3 DNA reads TGTGCCAGCAGCTTGACCTACCCGGGTGTCCTTAGCACAGATACGCAGTATTTT. This chain connects TRBV5-4 to TRBJ2-3; the D is unclear. Deletions cut 1 base from V and 0 bases from J, with 18 bases between. This CDR3 has 18 amino acids. Germline V CDR1 and CDR2: SGHNT, YYREEE (reference sequence).

The V and J genes are TRBV25-1 and TRBJ2-5; TRBD1 aligns across 8 bases. The CDR3 contains 14 residues. Germline-derived CDR1 and CDR2 are MGHDK and SYGVNS. V lost 2 bases to trimming and J lost 4 bases; unmatched junction nucleotides: 3. For the CDR3, the DNA is TGTGCCAGCAGTGAAGCAGGGGGCGGAGAGACCCAGTACTTC. It encodes CASSEAGGGETQYF. The full variable domain, in which reference TRBV25-1 and TRBJ2-5 provide the parts outside the CDR3, is EADIYQTPRYLVIGTGKKITLECSQTMGHDKMYWYQQDPGMELHLIHYSYGVNSTEKGDLSSESTVSRIRTEHFPLTLESARPSHTSQYLCASSEAGGGETQYFGPGTRLLVL.